Below are 18 T cell receptor beta chains sequenced from a single sample in a study of blood T cell repertoires in COVID-19. Clones were read by immunoSEQ multiplex PCR, and TCRdb kept only the in-frame ones, dropping some. Among fewer than 350,000 clones, approximately 80% were seen once, and the ten largest hold around 4.2%. The specimen was peripheral blood. The receptor set was obtained from a woman aged 50 to 60 with active or convalescent COVID-19.

This sequence joins TRBV28 and TRBJ2-2, with TRBD2 identical over 10 bases. V shed 5 bases, J shed 5 bases, and the junction held 8 bases outside the gene matches. The germline gives CDR1 MDHEN, CDR2 SYDVKM. This CDR3 spans 16 amino acids. CDR3 coding DNA: TGTGCCAGCAGTCCACCTAGCGGGAGCGGGACCGGGGAGCTGTTTTTT. Protein sequence: CASSPPSGSGTGELFF.

The genes are TRBV5-1 and TRBJ1-1; TRBD1 matches 11 bases. Germline CDR1 reads SGHRS; CDR2 reads YFSETQ. The V gene end was trimmed by 1 base and the J gene end by 1 base; junction bases not matched to a gene: 6. The CDR3 is made up of 17 amino acids. The CDR3: CASSLLGQGAKNTEAFF. CDR3 nucleotide sequence: TGCGCCAGCAGCTTGCTAGGACAGGGGGCAAAGAACACTGAAGCTTTCTTT.

This chain joins TRBV6-5 and TRBJ1-4; 7 nucleotides align to TRBD1. From germline, CDR1 is MNHEY and CDR2 SVGAGI. This CDR3 is built from 12 residues. The V gene end was trimmed by 6 bases and the J gene end by 13 bases; junction bases not matched to a gene: 8. The DNA for the CDR3 is TGTGCCAGCAGCTCGGACAGGAGGAGACTGTTTTTT. It encodes CASSSDRRRLFF.

CDR3 sequence reads: CSVQRLAGYEQYF. The CDR3 nucleotides read TGCAGCGTTCAACGACTAGCGGGGTACGAGCAGTACTTC. The chain employs TRBV29-1 and TRBJ2-7; 11 bases are a match to TRBD2. The CDR3 totals 13 residues. Germline values: CDR1 SQVTM, CDR2 ANQGSEA. J gave up 4 bases and V 5 bases, and 4 bases lay outside the gene matches.

The chain has TRBV5-1 and TRBJ1-2; no firm D call. The V gene's germline CDR1 is SGHRS and CDR2 YFSETQ. This CDR3 comprises 11 residues. V was trimmed by 4 bases and J by 7 bases, leaving 8 bases between them. DNA of the CDR3: TGCGCCAGCAGCCGGGCGGGTGGCTACACCTTC. Amino acids: CASSRAGGYTF.

J is TRBJ2-6 and V is TRBV19, with 7 bases lining up with TRBD1. The CDR3 covers 17 residues. Germline CDR1 reads LNHDA; CDR2 reads SQIVND (reference sequence). Germline trimming cut 0 bases from V and 4 bases from J; bases unmatched to any gene: 6. The CDR3 here is CASSIETGAGGANVLTF. CDR3 coding DNA: TGTGCCAGTAGTATAGAAACAGGGGCGGGCGGGGCCAACGTCCTGACTTTC.

This sequence joins TRBV2 and TRBJ2-3; the match to TRBD2 covers 7 bases. The V gene end was trimmed by 6 bases and the J gene end by 4 bases; junction bases not matched to a gene: 10. This CDR3 comprises 15 residues. Germline V CDR1 and CDR2: SNHLY, FYNNEI. The CDR3 loop is CASRETIGRPDTQYF. DNA of the CDR3: TGTGCCAGCAGGGAGACTATCGGGAGGCCAGATACGCAGTATTTT.

About this clone itself: The sample carries other DNA sequences with the same CDR3. CDR3 region: CASSTGQGDYGYTF. The CDR3 DNA reads TGTGCCAGCAGCACCGGACAGGGCGACTATGGCTACACCTTC. The chain links TRBV9 to TRBJ1-2; 8 bases agree with TRBD1. Germline CDR1 SGDLS, CDR2 YYNGEE. The CDR3 sequence is 14 residues long. V was clipped by 4 bases and J by 3 bases; unmatched bases: 5.

This clone has a handful of counts. The chain has TRBV30 and TRBJ1-3; D uncertain. CDR1 GTSNPN and CDR2 SVGIG come from the germline V gene (reference sequence). CDR3 length equals 14 residues. Trimming took 2 bases from V and 0 from J, leaving 8 bases between them. The CDR3 sequence: CAWSHGGSGNTIYF. The CDR3 region has the DNA TGTGCCTGGAGTCACGGCGGCTCTGGAAACACCATATATTTT.

This chain links TRBV21-1 with TRBJ2-1; the table's D call of TRBD2 was not tested on the DNA. TRBV21-1 is a listed pseudogene. The CDR3 has 16 amino acids. The CDR3 here is CASSQRGGREHNEQFF. Here the CDR3 DNA reads TGTGCCAGCTCCCAAAGGGGCGGGAGGGAACACAATGAGCAGTTCTTC.

V is TRBV30 and J is TRBJ2-1; TRBD2 matches at 9 bases. Germline CDR1 reads GTSNPN; CDR2 reads SVGIG (reference sequence). This CDR3 comprises 15 residues. The V segment lost 0 bases and the J segment 0 bases; nucleotides outside the gene matches: 0. This chain's CDR3 is CAWSVSGSSYNEQFF. The CDR3 bases are TGTGCCTGGAGTGTTAGCGGGAGCTCCTACAATGAGCAGTTCTTC.

The chain's CDR3 is CASTAFGSNQPQHF. The CDR3 DNA reads as TGTGCCAGCACCGCGTTCGGGAGCAATCAGCCCCAGCATTTT. This rearrangement joins TRBV5-6 to TRBJ1-5; D is uncertain. There are 14 residues in the CDR3. Germline V lookup: CDR1 SGHDT, CDR2 YYEEEE. Trimming removed 6 bases at V and 1 base at J, with 11 bases between.

The rearrangement joins TRBV19 to TRBJ1-1, with 8 bases matching TRBD1. V gave up 3 bases and J gave up 3 bases; unmatched junction bases: 9. This CDR3 comprises 16 residues. Germline V gene sequence: CDR1 LNHDA, CDR2 SQIVND (reference sequence). DNA of the CDR3: TGTGCCAGTAGTATCCGTCAGGGGGCTGGGGACACTGAAGCTTTCTTT. Its protein product is CASSIRQGAGDTEAFF. The entire variable domain, with the rest obtained from reference TRBV19 and TRBJ1-1, is as follows: DGGITQSPKYLFRKEGQNVTLSCEQNLNHDAMYWYRQDPGQGLRLIYYSQIVNDFQKGDIAEGYSVSREKKESFPLTVTSAQKNPTAFYLCASSIRQGAGDTEAFFGQGTRLTVV.

The V and J genes are TRBV5-5 and TRBJ2-7, with 12 nucleotides matching TRBD2. The CDR3 is made up of 17 amino acids. Germline-derived CDR1 and CDR2 are SGHKS and YYEKEE (reference sequence). With 2 bases clipped from V and 4 bases from J, the junction kept 10 bases outside the gene matches. The DNA for the CDR3 is TGTGCCAGCAGCTTTAGACTCCCTAGCGGGAGGGCATACGAGCAGTACTTC. Its protein product is CASSFRLPSGRAYEQYF.

The chain has TRBV7-9 and TRBJ1-5; D uncertain. CDR1 SEHNR and CDR2 FQNEAQ come from the germline V gene (reference sequence). This CDR3 is built from 13 residues. Deletions cut 3 bases from V and 5 bases from J, with 8 bases between. The CDR3 loop is CASSFTDDQPQHF. Here the CDR3 DNA reads TGTGCCAGCAGCTTTACAGATGATCAGCCCCAGCATTTT.

The chain combines TRBV30 with TRBJ2-1; no clear D gene. Trimming took 0 bases from V and 9 from J, leaving 6 bases between them. This CDR3 region has 11 residues. Germline V CDR1 and CDR2: GTSNPN, SVGIG (reference sequence). The CDR3 DNA reads as TGTGCCTGGAGTGTACAAAGTGAGCAGTTCTTC. As protein: CAWSVQSEQFF.

V gene TRBV4-1 combines with J gene TRBJ1-2; 9 bases match TRBD1. V dropped 2 bases and J dropped 5; count of bases not matched to a gene: 12. The CDR3 extends over 17 amino acids. Germline loops: CDR1 MGHRA, CDR2 YSYEKL. CDR3 protein: CASSQLPGQGSGYGYTF. In nucleotides, the CDR3 is TGCGCCAGCAGCCAACTGCCAGGACAGGGGTCGGGGTATGGCTACACCTTC.

V gene TRBV2 combines with J gene TRBJ2-6; 9 bases align to TRBD1. Germline CDR1 and CDR2: SNHLY and FYNNEI. The CDR3 sequence is 16 residues long. V gave up 4 bases and J gave up 2 bases; unmatched junction bases: 3. CDR3: CASSGTGVPGANVLTF. The CDR3 nucleotides are TGTGCCAGCAGTGGGACAGGGGTCCCTGGGGCCAACGTCCTGACTTTC.